This record looks at one TCR beta chain sequence and its context. Antigen: not known. The entry originates in a study of cytotoxic CD8 clonotypes in ibrutinib-treated CLL. Study-wide context: It was after a median about 11 months of treatment, range 6 to 36, that response samples were taken.

With sequencing, the targeted depth ranged from 1 in 200,000 to 1 in 1 million T cells. Profiling relied on immunoSEQ multiplex PCR, and the TCRdb table lists in-frame clones only, not all of them. The sample records about 130,000 clones, 70% to 80% being singletons. Study-wide results and caveats: Clonality increased with ibrutinib response but returned toward baseline at progression. Samples were collected at differing times from sustained-remission and progressing patients.

The CDR3 is made up of 13 amino acids. V shed 10 bases, J shed 10 bases, and the junction held 8 bases outside the gene matches. Germline V lookup: CDR1 SNHLY, CDR2 FYNNEI. The receptor was isolated from a human donor with chronic lymphocytic leukemia. The sample here was PBMCs, taken after 24 months of ibrutinib treatment. This chain joins TRBV2 and TRBJ2-1, with 12 nucleotides matching TRBD2. Here the CDR3 DNA reads TGTGCCACCACGACTAGCGGGAGAGGGGAGCAGTTCTTC. Translating it yields CATTTSGRGEQFF.